This is a list of T cell receptor beta chains from one sample in a study of blood T cells in healthy people across ages. TCRdb reprocessed the 5' RACE reads with MiXCR, giving one entry per CDR3 protein. Of some 1,800,000 distinct CDR3 sequences in the sample, roughly two fifths are singletons; the top ten hold around 23%. The source material was blood. These receptors were taken from a human donor in good health. Both conserved end residues are part of each CDR3. The order of the fields is clone size, V gene, J gene, D gene, CDR3 DNA, CDR3 protein. The D gene is left open where the match is weak. Some rows have no size entry. The others give once, few or many, or a class for an expanded clone.

clone_size: once; v_call: TRBV20-1; j_call: TRBJ2-3; d_call: NA; cdr3_nt: TGCAGTGCTAGAACCCCCGGGACCAGTCGCACAGATACGCAGTATTTT; cdr3_aa: CSARTPGTSRTDTQYF
clone_size: NA; v_call: TRBV20-1; j_call: TRBJ1-3; d_call: NA; cdr3_nt: TGCAGTGCTAGAGTGAGAACGGCCGCTGGAAACACCATATATTTT; cdr3_aa: CSARVRTAAGNTIYF
clone_size: NA; v_call: TRBV7-6; j_call: TRBJ2-2; d_call: NA; cdr3_nt: TGTGCCAGCAGCTCAACCGGGGAGCGGTTTTTT; cdr3_aa: CASSSTGERFF
clone_size: many; v_call: TRBV5-1; j_call: TRBJ1-5; d_call: TRBD1; cdr3_nt: TGCGCCAGCAGCCGGACAGGGGATGGCAATCAGCCCCAGCATTTT; cdr3_aa: CASSRTGDGNQPQHF
clone_size: NA; v_call: TRBV7-9; j_call: TRBJ2-7; d_call: TRBD1; cdr3_nt: TGTGCCAGCAGCCCCCGGACAGGGTCGGTCTACGAGCAGTACTTC; cdr3_aa: CASSPRTGSVYEQYF
clone_size: NA; v_call: TRBV28; j_call: TRBJ2-7; d_call: TRBD2; cdr3_nt: TGTGCCAGCAGGCGGGAGATATCGTACGAGCAGTACTTC; cdr3_aa: CASRREISYEQYF
clone_size: NA; v_call: TRBV27; j_call: TRBJ1-5; d_call: NA; cdr3_nt: TGTGCCAGCAGTCTTAAAGGGGAAATCGCCTATAGTCAGCCCCAGCATTTT; cdr3_aa: CASSLKGEIAYSQPQHF
clone_size: NA; v_call: TRBV20-1; j_call: TRBJ1-2; d_call: NA; cdr3_nt: TGCAGTGCTAGAGATGCCCGCGGGTTGCCAGGGAACCATGGCTACACCTTC; cdr3_aa: CSARDARGLPGNHGYTF
clone_size: NA; v_call: TRBV7-2; j_call: TRBJ1-1; d_call: NA; cdr3_nt: TGTGCCAGCAGCTTAGTACAGATAAACACTGAAGCTTTCTTT; cdr3_aa: CASSLVQINTEAFF
clone_size: NA; v_call: TRBV5-4; j_call: TRBJ1-2; d_call: NA; cdr3_nt: TGTGCCAGCAGCTTGAAAGGCGGGGTGGCATATGGCTACACCTTC; cdr3_aa: CASSLKGGVAYGYTF
clone_size: few; v_call: TRBV6-1; j_call: TRBJ2-7; d_call: TRBD1; cdr3_nt: TGTGCCAGCATTGACAGGGCAGGGCGGACCTACGAGCAGTACTTC; cdr3_aa: CASIDRAGRTYEQYF
clone_size: many; v_call: TRBV6-5; j_call: TRBJ1-5; d_call: NA; cdr3_nt: TGTGCCAGCAGTGCATTAACAGGGTGGCCCCAGCATTTT; cdr3_aa: CASSALTGWPQHF
clone_size: few; v_call: TRBV5-1; j_call: TRBJ1-6; d_call: NA; cdr3_nt: TGCGCCAGCAGCTTGGGAGGAGAGGCTTCACCCCTCCACTTT; cdr3_aa: CASSLGGEASPLHF
clone_size: NA; v_call: TRBV20-1; j_call: TRBJ2-1; d_call: NA; cdr3_nt: TGCAGTGCTAGAGTCGGCGGAAAGTATGAGCAGTTCTTC; cdr3_aa: CSARVGGKYEQFF
clone_size: NA; v_call: TRBV20-1; j_call: TRBJ1-4; d_call: TRBD1; cdr3_nt: TGCAGTGCTAGAGATCTAACAGGGGGTAATGAAAAACTGTTTTTT; cdr3_aa: CSARDLTGGNEKLFF
clone_size: NA; v_call: TRBV20-1; j_call: TRBJ1-2; d_call: TRBD1; cdr3_nt: TGCAGTGCTAGACCCTCCGGGACAGGGAGCGGCTACACCTTC; cdr3_aa: CSARPSGTGSGYTF
clone_size: NA; v_call: TRBV7-2; j_call: TRBJ2-7; d_call: TRBD2; cdr3_nt: TGTGCCACTTCCCGGGAGGGTTGGAGCGAGCAGTACTTC; cdr3_aa: CATSREGWSEQYF
clone_size: NA; v_call: TRBV9; j_call: TRBJ2-1; d_call: TRBD2; cdr3_nt: TGTGCCAGCAGCGTAACGGGACTAGCGGACAATGAGCAGTTCTTC; cdr3_aa: CASSVTGLADNEQFF
clone_size: few; v_call: TRBV4-3; j_call: TRBJ2-1; d_call: NA; cdr3_nt: TGCGCCAGCAGCCATGCTGGACTGGGGAACGAGCAGTTCTTC; cdr3_aa: CASSHAGLGNEQFF
clone_size: NA; v_call: TRBV4-3; j_call: TRBJ1-1; d_call: NA; cdr3_nt: TGCGCCAGCAGCCAAGATCGTGCGGGTTTGACTTTCTTT; cdr3_aa: CASSQDRAGLTFF
clone_size: few; v_call: TRBV2; j_call: TRBJ2-7; d_call: TRBD1; cdr3_nt: TGTGCCGGCGGGACAGGGGGCCGGTACGAGCAGTACTTC; cdr3_aa: CAGGTGGRYEQYF
clone_size: NA; v_call: TRBV20-1; j_call: TRBJ2-4; d_call: NA; cdr3_nt: TGCAGTGCTAGAGACAATCTATCCCCCGGGCCCAAAAACATTCAGTACTTC; cdr3_aa: CSARDNLSPGPKNIQYF
clone_size: few; v_call: TRBV4-2; j_call: TRBJ2-5; d_call: NA; cdr3_nt: TGTGCCAGCAGCCAAGATTCACTTCCCGCAGAGACCCAGTACTTC; cdr3_aa: CASSQDSLPAETQYF
clone_size: few; v_call: TRBV7-2; j_call: TRBJ2-1; d_call: NA; cdr3_nt: TGTGCCAGCAGCTTAGAAGGCGTTCCCAATGAGCAGTTCTTC; cdr3_aa: CASSLEGVPNEQFF
clone_size: NA; v_call: TRBV27; j_call: TRBJ2-7; d_call: NA; cdr3_nt: TGTGCCAGCAGTTTTGCAGGGTCGACTACCGAGCAGTACTTC; cdr3_aa: CASSFAGSTTEQYF
clone_size: NA; v_call: TRBV20-1; j_call: TRBJ2-3; d_call: NA; cdr3_nt: TGCAGTGCTAGCGCAGCCGTGACAGATACGCAGTATTTT; cdr3_aa: CSASAAVTDTQYF
clone_size: NA; v_call: TRBV10-3; j_call: TRBJ2-5; d_call: NA; cdr3_nt: TGTGCCATCAGTGAGTCGTCCGATGAAGAGACCCAGTACTTC; cdr3_aa: CAISESSDEETQYF
clone_size: NA; v_call: TRBV7-9; j_call: TRBJ2-1; d_call: NA; cdr3_nt: TGTGCCAGCAGCTTAGATGGGGTCCCCTACAATGAGCAGTTCTTC; cdr3_aa: CASSLDGVPYNEQFF
clone_size: few; v_call: TRBV12-3/TRBV12-4; j_call: TRBJ1-4; d_call: NA; cdr3_nt: TGTGCCAGCAGGGACGGCTTGACAGTGGGGAAACTGTTTTTT; cdr3_aa: CASRDGLTVGKLFF
clone_size: few; v_call: TRBV20-1; j_call: TRBJ2-3; d_call: TRBD1; cdr3_nt: TGCAGTGCTAGAGATTTACAGGGGGTCATAGATACGCAGTATTTT; cdr3_aa: CSARDLQGVIDTQYF
clone_size: NA; v_call: TRBV10-3; j_call: TRBJ2-2; d_call: NA; cdr3_nt: TGTGCCATCAGTGAGTCCCTGAGAAGCACCGGGGAGCTGTTTTTT; cdr3_aa: CAISESLRSTGELFF
clone_size: NA; v_call: TRBV11-3; j_call: TRBJ2-7; d_call: NA; cdr3_nt: TGTGCCAGCAGCTTATTGGGTGGAGTAGAGCAGTACTTC; cdr3_aa: CASSLLGGVEQYF
clone_size: few; v_call: TRBV6-2/TRBV6-3; j_call: TRBJ2-7; d_call: NA; cdr3_nt: TGTGCCAGCAGTTACTCGAGCATCGGGGGCGAGCAGTACTTC; cdr3_aa: CASSYSSIGGEQYF
clone_size: few; v_call: TRBV12-3/TRBV12-4; j_call: TRBJ1-2; d_call: NA; cdr3_nt: TGTGCCAGCAGTTTACGGTGGGGTCTCAATGGCTACACCTTC; cdr3_aa: CASSLRWGLNGYTF
clone_size: NA; v_call: TRBV20-1; j_call: TRBJ2-3; d_call: TRBD2; cdr3_nt: TGCAGTGCTAGCGGTGGGCTAGCGGGGACCACAGATACGCAGTATTTT; cdr3_aa: CSASGGLAGTTDTQYF
clone_size: NA; v_call: TRBV6-2/TRBV6-3; j_call: TRBJ2-1; d_call: NA; cdr3_nt: TGTGCCAGCAGTAACAGGGTAGGTGAGCAGTTCTTC; cdr3_aa: CASSNRVGEQFF
clone_size: NA; v_call: TRBV29-1; j_call: TRBJ2-5; d_call: NA; cdr3_nt: TGCAGCGCTAGCGTGGGGGGGGGCCGAGAGACCCAGTACTTC; cdr3_aa: CSASVGGGRETQYF
clone_size: few; v_call: TRBV4-2; j_call: TRBJ2-7; d_call: NA; cdr3_nt: TGTGCCAGCAGCCCAATGCGGGGGCTAGGCTACGAGCAGTACTTC; cdr3_aa: CASSPMRGLGYEQYF
clone_size: few; v_call: TRBV10-3; j_call: TRBJ1-1; d_call: NA; cdr3_nt: TGTGCCATCAGTGATTGGGGTGAAGCTTTCTTT; cdr3_aa: CAISDWGEAFF
clone_size: NA; v_call: TRBV4-1; j_call: TRBJ1-6; d_call: TRBD1; cdr3_nt: TGCGCCAGCAGCCCCGCGTGGGACAGGGCCCGCGTCTATAATTCACCCCTCCACTTT; cdr3_aa: CASSPAWDRARVYNSPLHF
clone_size: NA; v_call: TRBV6-5; j_call: TRBJ1-2; d_call: NA; cdr3_nt: TGTGCCAGCAGTTACTCAAGAGTTTCGGGCAGGGATGGCTACACCTTC; cdr3_aa: CASSYSRVSGRDGYTF
clone_size: NA; v_call: TRBV11-3; j_call: TRBJ1-2; d_call: NA; cdr3_nt: TGTGCCAGCAGTACCCGGACGGATTATGGCTACACCTTC; cdr3_aa: CASSTRTDYGYTF
clone_size: NA; v_call: TRBV5-1; j_call: TRBJ2-1; d_call: NA; cdr3_nt: TGCGCCAGCAGCTTCATGGGCCCCAGGGGGGTCTACAATGAGCAGTTCTTC; cdr3_aa: CASSFMGPRGVYNEQFF
clone_size: many; v_call: TRBV7-2; j_call: TRBJ1-2; d_call: TRBD1; cdr3_nt: TGTGCCAGCAGCTTCTCACAGGGGTATGGCTACACCTTC; cdr3_aa: CASSFSQGYGYTF
clone_size: NA; v_call: TRBV20-1; j_call: TRBJ2-1; d_call: TRBD2; cdr3_nt: TGCAGTGCTCTTCGACCGGGACTAGCGGGGGCGAGCTCCTACAATGAGCAGTTCTTC; cdr3_aa: CSALRPGLAGASSYNEQFF
clone_size: NA; v_call: TRBV10-3; j_call: TRBJ2-3; d_call: TRBD2; cdr3_nt: TGTGCCATCAGTGAGAGAGCGGGGGGTTCAGATACGCAGTATTTT; cdr3_aa: CAISERAGGSDTQYF
clone_size: few; v_call: TRBV27; j_call: TRBJ2-1; d_call: TRBD2; cdr3_nt: TGTGCCAGCAGTTCGACTAGCGGGGGACTATACAATGAGCAGTTATTC; cdr3_aa: CASSSTSGGLYNEQLF
clone_size: NA; v_call: TRBV2; j_call: TRBJ1-5; d_call: NA; cdr3_nt: TGCGCCAGCAGTGTCGGGGACACCTATCAGCCCCAGCATTTT; cdr3_aa: CASSVGDTYQPQHF
clone_size: few; v_call: TRBV7-2; j_call: TRBJ2-7; d_call: TRBD1; cdr3_nt: TGTGCCAGCAGTAGGGGGCCAGGCTACGAGCAGTACTTC; cdr3_aa: CASSRGPGYEQYF